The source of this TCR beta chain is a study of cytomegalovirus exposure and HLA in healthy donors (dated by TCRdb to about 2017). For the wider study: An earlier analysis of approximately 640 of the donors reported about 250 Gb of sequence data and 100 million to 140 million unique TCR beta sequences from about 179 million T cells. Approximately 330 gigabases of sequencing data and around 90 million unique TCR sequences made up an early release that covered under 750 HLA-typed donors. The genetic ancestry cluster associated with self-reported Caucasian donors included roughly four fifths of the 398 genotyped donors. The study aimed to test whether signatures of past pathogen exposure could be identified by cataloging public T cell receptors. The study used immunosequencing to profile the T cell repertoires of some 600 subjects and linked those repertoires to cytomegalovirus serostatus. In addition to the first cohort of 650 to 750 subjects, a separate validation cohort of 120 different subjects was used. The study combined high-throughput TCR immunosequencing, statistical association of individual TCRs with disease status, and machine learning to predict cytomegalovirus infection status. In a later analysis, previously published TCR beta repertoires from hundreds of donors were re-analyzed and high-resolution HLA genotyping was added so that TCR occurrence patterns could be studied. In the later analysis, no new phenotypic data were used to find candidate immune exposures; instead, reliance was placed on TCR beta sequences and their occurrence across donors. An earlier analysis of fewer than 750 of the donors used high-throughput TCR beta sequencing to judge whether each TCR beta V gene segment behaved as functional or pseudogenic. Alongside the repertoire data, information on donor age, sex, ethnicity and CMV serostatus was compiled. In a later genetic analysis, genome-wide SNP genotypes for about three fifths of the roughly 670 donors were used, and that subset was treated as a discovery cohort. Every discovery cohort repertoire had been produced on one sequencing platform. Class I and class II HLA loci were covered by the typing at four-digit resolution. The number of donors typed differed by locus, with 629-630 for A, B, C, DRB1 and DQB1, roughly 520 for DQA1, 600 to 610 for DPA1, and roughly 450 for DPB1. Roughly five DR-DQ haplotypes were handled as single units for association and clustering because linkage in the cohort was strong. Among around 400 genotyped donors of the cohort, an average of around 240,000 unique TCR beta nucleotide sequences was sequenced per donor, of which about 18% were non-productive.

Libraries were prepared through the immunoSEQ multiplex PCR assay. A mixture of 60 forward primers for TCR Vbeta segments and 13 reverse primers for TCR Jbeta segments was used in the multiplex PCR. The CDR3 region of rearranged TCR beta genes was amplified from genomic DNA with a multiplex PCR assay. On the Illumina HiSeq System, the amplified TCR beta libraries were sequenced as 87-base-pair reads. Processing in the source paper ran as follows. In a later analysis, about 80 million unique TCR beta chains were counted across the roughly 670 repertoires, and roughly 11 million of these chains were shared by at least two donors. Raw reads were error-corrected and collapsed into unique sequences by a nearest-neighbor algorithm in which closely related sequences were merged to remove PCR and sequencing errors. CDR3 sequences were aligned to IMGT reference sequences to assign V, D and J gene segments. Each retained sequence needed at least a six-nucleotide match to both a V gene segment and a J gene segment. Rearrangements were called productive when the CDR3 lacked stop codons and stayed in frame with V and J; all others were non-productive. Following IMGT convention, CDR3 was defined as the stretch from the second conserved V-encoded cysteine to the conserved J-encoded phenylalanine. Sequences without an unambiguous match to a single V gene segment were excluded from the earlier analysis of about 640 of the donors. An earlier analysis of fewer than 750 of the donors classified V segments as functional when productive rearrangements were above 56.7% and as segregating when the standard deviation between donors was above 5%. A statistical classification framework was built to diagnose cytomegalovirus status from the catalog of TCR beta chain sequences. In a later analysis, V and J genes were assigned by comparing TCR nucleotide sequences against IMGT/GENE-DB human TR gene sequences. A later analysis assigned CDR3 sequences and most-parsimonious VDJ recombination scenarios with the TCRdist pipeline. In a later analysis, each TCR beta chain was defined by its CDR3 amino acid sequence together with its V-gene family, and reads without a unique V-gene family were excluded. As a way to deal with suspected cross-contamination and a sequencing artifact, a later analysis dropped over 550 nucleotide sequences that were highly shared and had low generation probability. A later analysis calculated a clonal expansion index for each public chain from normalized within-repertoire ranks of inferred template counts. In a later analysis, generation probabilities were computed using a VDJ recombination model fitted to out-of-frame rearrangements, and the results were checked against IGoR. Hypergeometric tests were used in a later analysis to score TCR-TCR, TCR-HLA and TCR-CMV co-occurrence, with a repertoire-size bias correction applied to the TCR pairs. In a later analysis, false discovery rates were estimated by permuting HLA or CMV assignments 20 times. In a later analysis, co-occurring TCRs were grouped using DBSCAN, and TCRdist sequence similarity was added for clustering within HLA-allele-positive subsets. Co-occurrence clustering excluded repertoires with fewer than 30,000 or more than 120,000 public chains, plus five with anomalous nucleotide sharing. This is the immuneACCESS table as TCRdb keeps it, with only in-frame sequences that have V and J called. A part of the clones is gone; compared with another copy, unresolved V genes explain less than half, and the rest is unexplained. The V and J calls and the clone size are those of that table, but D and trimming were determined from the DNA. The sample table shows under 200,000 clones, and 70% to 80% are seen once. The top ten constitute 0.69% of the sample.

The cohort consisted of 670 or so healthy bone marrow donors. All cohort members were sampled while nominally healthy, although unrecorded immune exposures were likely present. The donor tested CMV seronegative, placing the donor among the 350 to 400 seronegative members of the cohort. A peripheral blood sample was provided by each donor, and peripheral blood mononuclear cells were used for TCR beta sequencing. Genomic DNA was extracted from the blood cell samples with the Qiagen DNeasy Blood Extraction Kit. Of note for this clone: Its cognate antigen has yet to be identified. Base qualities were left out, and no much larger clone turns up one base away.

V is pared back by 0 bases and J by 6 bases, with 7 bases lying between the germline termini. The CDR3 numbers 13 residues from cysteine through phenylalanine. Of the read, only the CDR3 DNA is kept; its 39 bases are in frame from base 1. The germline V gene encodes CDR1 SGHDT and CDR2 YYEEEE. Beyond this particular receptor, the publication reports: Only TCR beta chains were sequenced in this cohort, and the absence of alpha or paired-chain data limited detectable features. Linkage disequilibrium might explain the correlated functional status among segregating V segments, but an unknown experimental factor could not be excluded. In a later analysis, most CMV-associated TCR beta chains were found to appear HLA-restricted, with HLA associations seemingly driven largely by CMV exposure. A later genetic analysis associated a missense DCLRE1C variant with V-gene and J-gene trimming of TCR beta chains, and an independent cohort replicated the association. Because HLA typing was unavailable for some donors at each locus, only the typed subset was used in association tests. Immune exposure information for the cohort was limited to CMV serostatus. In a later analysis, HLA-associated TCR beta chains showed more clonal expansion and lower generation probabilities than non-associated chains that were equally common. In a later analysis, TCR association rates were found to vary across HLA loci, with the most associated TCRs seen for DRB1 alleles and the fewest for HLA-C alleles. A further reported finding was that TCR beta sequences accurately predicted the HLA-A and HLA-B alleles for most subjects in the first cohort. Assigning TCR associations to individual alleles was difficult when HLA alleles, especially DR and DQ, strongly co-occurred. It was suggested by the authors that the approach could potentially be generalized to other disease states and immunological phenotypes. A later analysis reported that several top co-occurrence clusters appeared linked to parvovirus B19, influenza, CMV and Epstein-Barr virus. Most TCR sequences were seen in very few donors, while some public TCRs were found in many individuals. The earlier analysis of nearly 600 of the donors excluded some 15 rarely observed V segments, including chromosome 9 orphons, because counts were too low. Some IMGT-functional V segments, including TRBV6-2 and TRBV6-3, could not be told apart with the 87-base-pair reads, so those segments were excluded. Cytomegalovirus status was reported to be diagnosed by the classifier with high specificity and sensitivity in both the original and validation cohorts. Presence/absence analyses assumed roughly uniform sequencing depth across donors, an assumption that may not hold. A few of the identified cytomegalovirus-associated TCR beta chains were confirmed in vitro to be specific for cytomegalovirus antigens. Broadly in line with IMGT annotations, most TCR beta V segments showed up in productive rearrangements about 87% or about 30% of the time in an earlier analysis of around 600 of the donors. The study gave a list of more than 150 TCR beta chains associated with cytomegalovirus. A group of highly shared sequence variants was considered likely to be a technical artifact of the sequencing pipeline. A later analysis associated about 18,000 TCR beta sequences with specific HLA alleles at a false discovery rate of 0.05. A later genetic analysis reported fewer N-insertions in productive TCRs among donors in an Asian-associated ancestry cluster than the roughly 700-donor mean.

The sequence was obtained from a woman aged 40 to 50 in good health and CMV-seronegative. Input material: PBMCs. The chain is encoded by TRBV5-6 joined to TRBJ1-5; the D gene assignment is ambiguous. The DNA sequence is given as TGTGCCAGCAGCTTGGCGGGAGTTCAGCCCCAGCATTTT. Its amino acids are CASSLAGVQPQHF. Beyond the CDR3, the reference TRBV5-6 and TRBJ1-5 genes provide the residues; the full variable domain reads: DAGVTQSPTHLIKTRGQQVTLRCSPKSGHDTVSWYQQALGQGPQFIFQYYEEEERQRGNFPDRFSGHQFPNYSSELNVNALLLGDSALYLCASSLAGVQPQHFGDGTRLSIL.